This T cell receptor (beta chain) comes out of a study of shared clonotypes between healthy human individuals. Study in general: Donor composition was a couple of women and three men, aged 18 to 49. Study results and limitations: A handful of donors held 4.5% to 5% of naive CD4 clonotypes in common.

CDR3 length: 14 residues. V was trimmed by 0 bases and J by 7 bases, leaving 13 bases between them. Germline V gene lookup returns CDR1 SGHTS and CDR2 YDEGEE. Concerning this clone: Its antigen is unknown.

Evenly divided among several immunoSEQ plates was the genomic DNA of each subset. The assay was immunoSEQ multiplex PCR, and TCRdb's table has in-frame clones only and misses some. The sample lists approximately 1,500,000 clones, approximately 96% occurring once. The chain links TRBV5-8 to TRBJ1-2; D perhaps matches TRBD1 (5 bases). Material for sequencing was naive CD4+ T cells sorted from blood. Documented subset: CD45RA+ positively selected. The source is a man aged 25 to 45 in good health. This CDR3 reads CASSLALRGAGYTF. The CDR3 bases are TGTGCCAGCAGCTTGGCCTTGAGGGGAGCTGGCTACACCTTC.